Included here is one T cell receptor (beta chain) sequence, with context. Indicated time point: baseline pretreatment blood. Noted treatment: 15 Gy SBRT to primary tumor, nephrectomy 4 weeks later. This renal cell carcinoma was of the clear cell type. The sample comes from a study of radiation and T cells in renal cell carcinoma. Looked up from germline, CDR1 is MNHEY and CDR2 is SMNVEV (reference sequence). The CDR3 is 14 residues long. Trimming cost V 5 bases and J 0 bases, with 9 bases left between them. Sequencing was performed with immunoSEQ multiplex PCR; in TCRdb, only in-frame clones are kept and a portion is missing. The data hold over 85,000 clones, with over 65% observed a single time.

The chain combines TRBV27 with TRBJ2-3; weak D call: TRBD2 (6 bases). The source of this sequence is a man in his sixties with renal cell carcinoma. The sequencing here drew on blood, taken from a patient whose treatment included radiotherapy and nephrectomy. The CDR3 DNA follows: TGTGCCAGCAGTGGGACTTCTAGCACAGATACGCAGTATTTT. The encoded protein is CASSGTSSTDTQYF.